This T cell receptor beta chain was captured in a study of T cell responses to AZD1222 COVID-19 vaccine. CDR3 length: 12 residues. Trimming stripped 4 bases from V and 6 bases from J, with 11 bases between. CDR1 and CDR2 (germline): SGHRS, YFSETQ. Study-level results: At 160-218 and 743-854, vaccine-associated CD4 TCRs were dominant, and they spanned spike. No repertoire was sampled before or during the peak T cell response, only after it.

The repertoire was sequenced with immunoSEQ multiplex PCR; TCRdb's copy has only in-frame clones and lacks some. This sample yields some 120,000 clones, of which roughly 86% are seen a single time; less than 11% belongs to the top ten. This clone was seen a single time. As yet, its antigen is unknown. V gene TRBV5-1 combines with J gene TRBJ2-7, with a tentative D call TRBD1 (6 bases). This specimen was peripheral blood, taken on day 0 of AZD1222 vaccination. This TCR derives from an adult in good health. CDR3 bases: TGCGCCAGCAGCCACCTAGGGGGCGAGCAGTACTTC. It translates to CASSHLGGEQYF.